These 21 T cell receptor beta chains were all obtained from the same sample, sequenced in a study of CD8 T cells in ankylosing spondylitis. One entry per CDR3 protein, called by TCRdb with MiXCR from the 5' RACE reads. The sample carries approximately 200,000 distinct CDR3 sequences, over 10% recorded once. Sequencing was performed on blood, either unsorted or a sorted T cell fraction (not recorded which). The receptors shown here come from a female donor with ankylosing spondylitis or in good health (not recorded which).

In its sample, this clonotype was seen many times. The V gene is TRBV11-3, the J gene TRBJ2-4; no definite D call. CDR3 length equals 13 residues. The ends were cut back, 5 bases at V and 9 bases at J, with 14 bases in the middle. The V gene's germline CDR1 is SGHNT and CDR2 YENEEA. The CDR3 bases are TGTGCCAGCAGCGTCAGCCCCGGCGGCATTCAGTACTTC. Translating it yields CASSVSPGGIQYF.

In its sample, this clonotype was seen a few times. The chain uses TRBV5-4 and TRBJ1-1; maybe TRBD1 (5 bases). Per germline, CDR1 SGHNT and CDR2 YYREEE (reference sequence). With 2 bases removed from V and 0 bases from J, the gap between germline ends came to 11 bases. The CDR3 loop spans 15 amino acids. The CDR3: CASSFLGLMNTEAFF. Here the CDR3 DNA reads TGTGCCAGCAGCTTTCTGGGACTGATGAACACTGAAGCTTTCTTT.

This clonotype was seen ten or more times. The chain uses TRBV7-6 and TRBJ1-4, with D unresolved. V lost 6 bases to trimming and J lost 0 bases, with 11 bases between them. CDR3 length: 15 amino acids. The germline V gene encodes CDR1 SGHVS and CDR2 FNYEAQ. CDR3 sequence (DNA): TGTGCCAGCAGTCCTTCCGGGGCAACTAATGAAAAACTGTTTTTT. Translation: CASSPSGATNEKLFF.

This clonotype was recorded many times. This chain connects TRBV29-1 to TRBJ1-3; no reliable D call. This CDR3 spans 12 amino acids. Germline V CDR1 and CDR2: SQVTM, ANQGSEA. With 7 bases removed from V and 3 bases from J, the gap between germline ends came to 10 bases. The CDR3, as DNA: TGCAGCGGGAAGTCGGGTGGAAACACCATATATTTT. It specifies CSGKSGGNTIYF.

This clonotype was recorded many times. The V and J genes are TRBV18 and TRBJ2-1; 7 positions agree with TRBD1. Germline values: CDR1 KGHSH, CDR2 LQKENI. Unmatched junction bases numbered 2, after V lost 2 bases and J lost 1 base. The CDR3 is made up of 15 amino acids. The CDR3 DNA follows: TGTGCCAGCTCACCAAGGGGGCTTTCCTACAATGAGCAGTTCTTC. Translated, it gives CASSPRGLSYNEQFF.

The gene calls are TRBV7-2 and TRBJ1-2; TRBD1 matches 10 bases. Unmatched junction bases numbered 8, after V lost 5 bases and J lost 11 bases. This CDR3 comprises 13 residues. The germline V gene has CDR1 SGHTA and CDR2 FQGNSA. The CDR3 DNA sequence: TGTGCCAGCAGCCCGGGACAGGGGCTTGGTTACACCTTC. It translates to CASSPGQGLGYTF.

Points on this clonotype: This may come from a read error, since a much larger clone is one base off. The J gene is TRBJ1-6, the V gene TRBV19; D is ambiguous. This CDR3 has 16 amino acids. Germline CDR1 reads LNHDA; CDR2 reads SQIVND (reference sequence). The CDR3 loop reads CASESVGGGFNSPHHF. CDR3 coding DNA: TGTGCCAGCGAAAGCGTTGGAGGCGGCTTTAATTCACCCCACCACTTT.

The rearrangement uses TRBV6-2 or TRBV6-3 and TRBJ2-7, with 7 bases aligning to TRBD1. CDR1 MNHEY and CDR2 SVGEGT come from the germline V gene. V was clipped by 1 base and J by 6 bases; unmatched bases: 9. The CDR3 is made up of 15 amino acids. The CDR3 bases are TGTGCCAGCAGTTACTATGTGACAGGGAGATCCGAGCAGTACTTC. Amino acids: CASSYYVTGRSEQYF.

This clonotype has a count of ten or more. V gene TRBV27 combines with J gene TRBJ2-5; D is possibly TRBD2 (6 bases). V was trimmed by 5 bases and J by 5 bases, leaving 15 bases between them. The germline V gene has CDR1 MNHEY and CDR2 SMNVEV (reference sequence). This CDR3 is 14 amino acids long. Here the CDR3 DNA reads TGTGCCAGCAGTAGACACGGGAGTGAGGAGACCCAGTACTTC. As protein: CASSRHGSEETQYF.

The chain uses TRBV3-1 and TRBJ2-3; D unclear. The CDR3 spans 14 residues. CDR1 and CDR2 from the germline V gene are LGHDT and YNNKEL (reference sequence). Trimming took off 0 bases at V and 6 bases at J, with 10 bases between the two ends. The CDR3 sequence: CASSQERRTDTQYF. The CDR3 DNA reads TGTGCCAGCAGCCAAGAGAGGCGGACGGATACGCAGTATTTT.

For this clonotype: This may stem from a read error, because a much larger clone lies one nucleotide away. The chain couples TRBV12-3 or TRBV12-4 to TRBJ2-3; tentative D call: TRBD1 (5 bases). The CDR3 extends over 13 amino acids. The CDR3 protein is CASSFLGTGTQYF. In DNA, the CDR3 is TGTGCCAGCAGTTTTTTAGGCACAGGTACGCAGTATTTT.

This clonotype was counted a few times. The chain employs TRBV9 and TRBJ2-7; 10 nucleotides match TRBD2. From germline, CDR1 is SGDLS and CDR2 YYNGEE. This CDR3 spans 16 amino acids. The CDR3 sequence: CASPETEGIQREGGSV. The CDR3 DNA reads TGTGCCAGCCCTGAAACAGAGGGGATCCAGCGGGAGGGAGGCAGTGTC.

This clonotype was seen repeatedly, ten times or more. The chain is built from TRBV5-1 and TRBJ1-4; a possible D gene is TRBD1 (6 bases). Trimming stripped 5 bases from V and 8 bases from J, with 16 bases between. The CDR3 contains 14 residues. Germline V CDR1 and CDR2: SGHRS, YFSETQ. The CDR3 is CASSSGTPTEKLFF. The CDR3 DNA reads TGCGCCAGCAGTTCCGGGACACCCACCGAAAAACTGTTTTTT.

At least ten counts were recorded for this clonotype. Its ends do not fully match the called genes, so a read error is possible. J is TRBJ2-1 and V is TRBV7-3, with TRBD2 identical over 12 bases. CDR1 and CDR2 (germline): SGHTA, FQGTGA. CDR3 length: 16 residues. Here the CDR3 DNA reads TGTGCCAGCAGCCTAACTAGCGGGAGGACTGACAATGAGCAGTTCTTC. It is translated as CASSLTSGRTDNEQFF. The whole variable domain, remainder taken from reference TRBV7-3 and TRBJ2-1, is GAGVSQTPSNKVTEKGKYVELRCDPISGHTALYWYRQSLGQGPEFLIYFQGTGAADDSGLPNDRFFAVRPEGSVSTLKIQRTERGDSAVYLCASSLTSGRTDNEQFFGPGTRLTVL.

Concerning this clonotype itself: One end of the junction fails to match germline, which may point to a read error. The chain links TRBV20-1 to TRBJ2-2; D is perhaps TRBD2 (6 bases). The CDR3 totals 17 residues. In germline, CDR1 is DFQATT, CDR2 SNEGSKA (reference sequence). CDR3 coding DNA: TGCTGTGCTAGAGATGTTAGGGCGGGACGCCCCAACGGGGAGCTGTTTTTT. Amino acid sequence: CCARDVRAGRPNGELFF.

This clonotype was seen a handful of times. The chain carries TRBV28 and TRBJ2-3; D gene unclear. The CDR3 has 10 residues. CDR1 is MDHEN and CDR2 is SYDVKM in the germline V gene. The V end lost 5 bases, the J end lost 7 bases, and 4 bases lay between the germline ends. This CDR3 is CASSTHTQYF. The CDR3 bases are TGTGCCAGCAGTACTCATACGCAGTATTTT.

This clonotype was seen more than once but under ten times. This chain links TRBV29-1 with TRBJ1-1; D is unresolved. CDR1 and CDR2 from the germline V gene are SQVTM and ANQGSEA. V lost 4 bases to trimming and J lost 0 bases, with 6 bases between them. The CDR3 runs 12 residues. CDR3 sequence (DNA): TGCAGCGTTGTGGGTGTGAACACTGAAGCTTTCTTT. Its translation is CSVVGVNTEAFF.

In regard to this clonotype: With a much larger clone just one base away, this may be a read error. DNA of the CDR3: TGTGCCGGCAGTTTAATTTCCTGGGACAGGGTGGAATCACCCCTCCACTTT. It is translated as CAGSLISWDRVESPLHF. V is TRBV12-3 or TRBV12-4 and J is TRBJ1-6; 9 bases match TRBD1. The CDR3 is made up of 17 amino acids.

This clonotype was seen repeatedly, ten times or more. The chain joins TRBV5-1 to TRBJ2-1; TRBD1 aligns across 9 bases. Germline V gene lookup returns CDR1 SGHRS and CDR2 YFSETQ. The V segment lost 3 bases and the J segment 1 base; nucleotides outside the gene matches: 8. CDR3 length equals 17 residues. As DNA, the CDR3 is TGCGCCAGCAGCTGGATGGGACAGGGTGTTTCCTACAATGAGCAGTTCTTC. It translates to CASSWMGQGVSYNEQFF.

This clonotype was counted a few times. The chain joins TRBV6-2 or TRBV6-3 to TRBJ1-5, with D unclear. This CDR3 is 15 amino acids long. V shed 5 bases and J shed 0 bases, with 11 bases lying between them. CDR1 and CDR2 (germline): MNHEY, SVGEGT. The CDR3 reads CASSLLRNSNQPQHF. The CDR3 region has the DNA TGTGCCAGCAGTCTTCTTCGAAATAGCAATCAGCCCCAGCATTTT.

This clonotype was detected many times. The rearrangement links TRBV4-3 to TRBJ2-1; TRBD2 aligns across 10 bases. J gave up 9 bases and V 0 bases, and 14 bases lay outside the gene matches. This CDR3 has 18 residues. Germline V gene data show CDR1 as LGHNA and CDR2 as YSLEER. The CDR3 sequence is CASSQEGWSSGRISEQFF. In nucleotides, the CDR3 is TGCGCCAGCAGCCAAGAGGGGTGGAGTAGCGGGAGGATAAGTGAGCAGTTCTTC.